This T cell receptor beta chain was profiled in a study of T cells expressing NK-cell markers. As to this clonotype: Its target is unknown.

This CDR3 is 16 amino acids long. Regarding the study as a whole: The share of CD8+ T cells held by dominant NKG2C+ clonotypes was about 1.0-8% in about 6 donors. It was still unclear whether expanded NKG2C+ T cell clones were HCMV specific. In a few donors, these clonotypes also led the CD3+CD56-NKG2C+ fraction.

For TCR beta, cDNA was produced by 5'RACE template switching with UMIs. One entry per CDR3 protein, without DNA, is what TCRdb gives after re-calling the 5' RACE reads. Recorded here are fewer than 550,000 distinct CDR3 sequences; the top ten clones represent about 1.5%. Sequencing used blood T cells: a sorted CD56 or NKG2C T cell subset, CD4+ or CD8+ T cells, or bulk PBMC T cells (not recorded which). The source is a woman aged 45-65 years in good health. The chain is built from TRBV12-3 or TRBV12-4 and TRBJ2-7. CDR3 sequence reads: CASSFDLAQLHYEQYF.